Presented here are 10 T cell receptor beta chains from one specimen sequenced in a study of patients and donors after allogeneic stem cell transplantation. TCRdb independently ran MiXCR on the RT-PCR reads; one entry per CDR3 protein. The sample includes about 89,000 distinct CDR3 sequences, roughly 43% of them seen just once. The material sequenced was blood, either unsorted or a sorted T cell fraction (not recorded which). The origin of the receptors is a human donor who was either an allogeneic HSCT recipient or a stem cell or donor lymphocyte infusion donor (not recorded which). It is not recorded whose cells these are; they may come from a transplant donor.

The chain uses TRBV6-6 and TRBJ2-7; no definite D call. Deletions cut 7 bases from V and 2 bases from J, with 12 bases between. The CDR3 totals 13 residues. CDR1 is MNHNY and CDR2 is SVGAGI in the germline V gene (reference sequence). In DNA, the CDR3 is TGTGCCAGCAAGCTCGCCGCAACCTACGAGCAGTACTTC. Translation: CASKLAATYEQYF.

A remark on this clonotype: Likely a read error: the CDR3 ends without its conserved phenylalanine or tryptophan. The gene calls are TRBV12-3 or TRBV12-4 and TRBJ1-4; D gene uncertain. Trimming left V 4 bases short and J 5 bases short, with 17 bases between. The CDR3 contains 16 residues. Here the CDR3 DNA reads TGTGCCAGCAGTTCATTCCCGGGCAGCTTAAATGAAAAACTGTTTCTT. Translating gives CASSSFPGSLNEKLFL.

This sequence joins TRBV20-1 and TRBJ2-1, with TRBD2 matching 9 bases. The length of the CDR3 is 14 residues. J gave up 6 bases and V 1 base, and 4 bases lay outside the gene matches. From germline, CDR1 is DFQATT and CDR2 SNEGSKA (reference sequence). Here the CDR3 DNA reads TGCAGTGCTAGAGGGGCTAGCGGGATCAATGAGCAGTTCTTC. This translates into CSARGASGINEQFF.

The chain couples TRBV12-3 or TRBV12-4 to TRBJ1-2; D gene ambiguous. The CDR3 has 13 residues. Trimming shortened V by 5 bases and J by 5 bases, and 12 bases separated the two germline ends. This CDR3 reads CASSLSTAYGYTF. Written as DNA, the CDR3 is TGTGCCAGCAGTCTCTCGACCGCGTATGGCTACACCTTC.

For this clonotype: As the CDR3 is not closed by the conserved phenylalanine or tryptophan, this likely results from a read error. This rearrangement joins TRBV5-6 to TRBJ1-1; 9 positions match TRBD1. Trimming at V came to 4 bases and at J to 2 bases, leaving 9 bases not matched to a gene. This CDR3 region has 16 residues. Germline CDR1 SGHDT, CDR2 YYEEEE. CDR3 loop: CASSPLGGQGNTEAFL. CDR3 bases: TGTGCCAGCAGCCCCCTAGGGGGACAGGGCAACACTGAAGCTTTCTTG.

The CDR3, as DNA: TGTGCCAGCAGTGATGTAGGGGGAATTAACTATGGCTACACCTTC. Translated, it gives CASSDVGGINYGYTF. The chain couples TRBV6-1 to TRBJ1-2; D possibly corresponds to TRBD1 (6 bases). CDR1 MNHNS and CDR2 SASEGT come from the germline V gene. The CDR3 is 15 residues long. V lost 3 bases and J lost 1, with 12 bases in between.

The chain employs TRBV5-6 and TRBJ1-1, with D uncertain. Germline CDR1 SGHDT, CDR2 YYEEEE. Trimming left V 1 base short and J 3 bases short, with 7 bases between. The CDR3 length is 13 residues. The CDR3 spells CASSLLVHTEAFF. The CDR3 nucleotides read TGTGCCAGCAGCTTGCTCGTTCACACTGAAGCTTTCTTT. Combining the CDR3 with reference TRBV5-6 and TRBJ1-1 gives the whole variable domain DAGVTQSPTHLIKTRGQQVTLRCSPKSGHDTVSWYQQALGQGPQFIFQYYEEEERQRGNFPDRFSGHQFPNYSSELNVNALLLGDSALYLCASSLLVHTEAFFGQGTRLTVV.

CDR3 sequence (DNA): TGTGCCAGCAGCCCGGACAGTCAAGGGTTCTTC. Translating gives CASSPDSQGFF. The chain employs TRBV11-2 and TRBJ2-1, with a tentative D call TRBD1 (6 bases). Trimming left V 5 bases short and J 15 bases short, with 14 bases between. Per germline, CDR1 SGHAT and CDR2 FQNNGV. The CDR3 sequence is 11 residues long.

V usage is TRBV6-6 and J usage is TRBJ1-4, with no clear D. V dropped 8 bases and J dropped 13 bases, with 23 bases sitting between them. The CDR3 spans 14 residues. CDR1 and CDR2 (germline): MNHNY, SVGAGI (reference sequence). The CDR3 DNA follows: TGTGCCAGCCCCAGGCCACTACCTCCCTTAGGACTGTTTTTT. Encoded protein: CASPRPLPPLGLFF.

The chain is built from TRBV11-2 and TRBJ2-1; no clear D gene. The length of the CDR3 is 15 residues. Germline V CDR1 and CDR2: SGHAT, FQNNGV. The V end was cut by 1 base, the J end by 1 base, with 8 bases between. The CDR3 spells CASSLAPSSYNEQFF. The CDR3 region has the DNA TGTGCCAGCAGCTTAGCCCCCTCATCCTACAATGAGCAGTTCTTC.